This note documents a single T cell receptor beta chain sequence. Its cognate antigen has yet to be identified. No base qualities exist here, and no much larger clone lies one base off it. The receptor library was made with the immunoSEQ multiplex PCR assay. TCRdb mirrors the immuneACCESS table, restricted to in-frame sequences. Some clones are absent from its copies; in checked studies, under half trace to an unresolved V gene, and the reason for the others is unknown. In this sample the table shows 30,000 or so clones, around nine tenths of which occur a single time. About 0.7% of the sample comes from the top ten. The record originates from a study of T cell changes during pregnancy in multiple sclerosis (dated by TCRdb to between 2019 and 2020). In terms of the full investigation: Changes in the T cell repertoire over the course of pregnancy were examined in this study in women with multiple sclerosis.

The CDR3 goes from the cysteine to the phenylalanine over 14 residues. The sequence is cut down to CDR3 DNA, 42 bases in frame from base 1. Reading the germline V gene gives CDR1 SGHTA and CDR2 FQGNSA. V is cut by 5 bases and J by 5 bases, and the space between the germline ends is 16 bases. The sequence links TRBV7-2 to TRBJ2-7; 6 matching bases give a weak D call of TRBD1. The sample here was CD4+ T cells from peripheral blood mononuclear cells, taken in the first trimester of pregnancy. This clonotype originated in a female donor in good health, enrolled as a control in a pregnancy study. The CDR3 sequence is CASSPEQGYHEQYF. The DNA is as follows: TGTGCCAGCAGCCCAGAACAGGGATACCACGAGCAGTACTTC.